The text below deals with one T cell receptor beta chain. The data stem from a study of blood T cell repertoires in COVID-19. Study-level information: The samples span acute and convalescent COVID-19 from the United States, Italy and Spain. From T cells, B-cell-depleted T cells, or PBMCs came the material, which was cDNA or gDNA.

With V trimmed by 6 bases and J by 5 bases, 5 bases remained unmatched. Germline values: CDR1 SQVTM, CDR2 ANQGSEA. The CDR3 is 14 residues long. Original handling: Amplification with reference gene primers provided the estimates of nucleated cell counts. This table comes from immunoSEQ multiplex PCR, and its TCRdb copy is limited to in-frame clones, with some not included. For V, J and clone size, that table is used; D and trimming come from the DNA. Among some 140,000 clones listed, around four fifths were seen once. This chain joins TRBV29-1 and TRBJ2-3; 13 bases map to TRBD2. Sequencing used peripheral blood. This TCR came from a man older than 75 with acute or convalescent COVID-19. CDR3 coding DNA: TGCAGCGTCGAAACTAGCGGGGGGGTAGATACGCAGTATTTT. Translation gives CSVETSGGVDTQYF.